This T cell receptor (beta chain) was captured by sequencing in a study of blood T cell repertoires in COVID-19. The wider study: The United States, Italy and Spain provided the acute and convalescent COVID-19 samples. T cells, B-cell-depleted T cells, or PBMCs provided the cDNA or gDNA that served as material.

This clone was counted between two and nine times. Per the original data handling: Nucleated cell number was recorded as an estimate derived from reference gene primer amplification. Repertoires were generated with immunoSEQ multiplex PCR, while TCRdb's copy carries only in-frame clones and drops some. That table supplies the V and J calls and clone size; D and trimming were determined from the DNA. This table has around 300,000 clones, over 75% appearing once. The sequenced material came from peripheral blood. This TCR came from a woman aged 70-85 years with acute or convalescent COVID-19.

CDR3 region: CAISEDLLQGTGYTF. The CDR3 DNA follows: TGTGCCATCAGTGAGGACCTATTACAGGGTACGGGCTACACCTTC. This rearrangement joins TRBV10-3 to TRBJ1-2, with D tentatively TRBD1 (6 bases). Trimming cost V 2 bases and J 8 bases, with 18 bases left between them. Germline CDR1 is ENHRY and CDR2 is SYGVKD. The CDR3 is 15 residues long.